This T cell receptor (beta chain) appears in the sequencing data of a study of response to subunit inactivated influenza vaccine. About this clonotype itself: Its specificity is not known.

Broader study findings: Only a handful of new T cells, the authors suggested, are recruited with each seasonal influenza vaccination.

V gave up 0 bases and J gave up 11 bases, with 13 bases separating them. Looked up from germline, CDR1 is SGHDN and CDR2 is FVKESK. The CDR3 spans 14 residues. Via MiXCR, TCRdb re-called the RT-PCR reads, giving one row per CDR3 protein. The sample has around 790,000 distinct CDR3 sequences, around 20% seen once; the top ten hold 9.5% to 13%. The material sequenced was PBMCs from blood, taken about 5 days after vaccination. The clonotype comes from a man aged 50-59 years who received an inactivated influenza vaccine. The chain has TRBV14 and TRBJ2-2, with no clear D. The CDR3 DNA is TGTGCCAGCAGCCAAGACCCTCCCCACCTAGAGCTGTTTTTT. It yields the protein CASSQDPPHLELFF. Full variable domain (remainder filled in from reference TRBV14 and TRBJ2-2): EAGVTQFPSHSVIEKGQTVTLRCDPISGHDNLYWYRRVMGKEIKFLLHFVKESKQDESGMPNNRFLAERTGGTYSTLKVQPAELEDSGVYFCASSQDPPHLELFFGEGSRLTVL.